The 6 T cell receptor beta chains in this list originate from one sample, sequenced in a study of T cell responses to AZD1222 COVID-19 vaccine. Repertoires were generated with immunoSEQ multiplex PCR, while TCRdb's copy carries only in-frame clones and drops some. Of more than 70,000 clones listed, approximately 83% are singletons. The specimen was peripheral blood, collected on day 0 of AZD1222 vaccination. Receptor source: an adult in good health.

The CDR3 DNA follows: TGTGCCAGCAGCCAAGCACAATTTACGGGACAGGGGAACTATGGCTACACCTTC. Translated: CASSQAQFTGQGNYGYTF. The chain couples TRBV3-1 (or the pseudogene TRBV3-2) to TRBJ1-2; 10 bases align to TRBD1. Looked up from germline, CDR1 is LGHDT and CDR2 is YNNKEL (reference sequence). There are 18 residues in the CDR3. V was pared by 1 base and J by 2 bases, with 10 bases of the junction left unmatched.

The chain uses TRBV7-8 and TRBJ2-1; D gene ambiguous. This CDR3 has 13 amino acids. The V end was cut by 1 base, the J end by 4 bases, with 5 bases between. CDR1 and CDR2 from the germline V gene are SGHVS and FQNEAQ. The CDR3 DNA reads TGTGCCAGCAGCTTAGATACGTACAATGAGCAGTTCTTC. Translation gives CASSLDTYNEQFF. Combining the CDR3 with reference TRBV7-8 and TRBJ2-1 gives the whole variable domain GAGVSQSPRYKVAKRGQDVALRCDPISGHVSLFWYQQALGQGPEFLTYFQNEAQLDKSGLPSDRFFAERPEGSVSTLKIQRTQQEDSAVYLCASSLDTYNEQFFGPGTRLTVL.

CDR3 coding DNA: TGCAGCGTTGACAGGGCTATGAACACTGAAGCTTTCTTT. The encoded protein is CSVDRAMNTEAFF. The V gene is TRBV29-1, the J gene TRBJ1-1, with a weak D call TRBD1 (5 bases). V dropped 3 bases and J dropped 0 bases, with 8 bases sitting between them. Germline lookup yields CDR1 SQVTM and CDR2 ANQGSEA. This CDR3 region has 13 residues.

In its sample, this clone was seen once. The chain employs TRBV11-2 and TRBJ1-2; no definite D call. Trimming shortened V by 2 bases and J by 7 bases, and 5 bases separated the two germline ends. The germline V gene has CDR1 SGHAT and CDR2 FQNNGV. The CDR3 runs 11 residues. The CDR3 DNA reads TGTGCCAGCAGCTTATATCTTGGCTACACCTTC. Its translation: CASSLYLGYTF.

V is TRBV25-1 and J is TRBJ1-1, with D possibly TRBD1 on 6 matching bases. From germline, CDR1 is MGHDK and CDR2 SYGVNS. The CDR3 has 14 amino acids. Trimming removed 4 bases at V and 8 bases at J, with 17 bases between. DNA for the CDR3: TGTGCCAGCAGTGCCCCCGGGACACTCGGCGAAGCTTTCTTT. This translates into CASSAPGTLGEAFF.

V usage is TRBV11-2 and J usage is TRBJ2-2; no reliable D call. Trimming removed 5 bases at V and 7 bases at J, with 11 bases between. Germline V gene sequence: CDR1 SGHAT, CDR2 FQNNGV. The CDR3 is 13 residues long. The CDR3 is CASSIGSNGELFF. The CDR3 DNA follows: TGTGCCAGCAGCATAGGTTCGAACGGGGAGCTGTTTTTT.